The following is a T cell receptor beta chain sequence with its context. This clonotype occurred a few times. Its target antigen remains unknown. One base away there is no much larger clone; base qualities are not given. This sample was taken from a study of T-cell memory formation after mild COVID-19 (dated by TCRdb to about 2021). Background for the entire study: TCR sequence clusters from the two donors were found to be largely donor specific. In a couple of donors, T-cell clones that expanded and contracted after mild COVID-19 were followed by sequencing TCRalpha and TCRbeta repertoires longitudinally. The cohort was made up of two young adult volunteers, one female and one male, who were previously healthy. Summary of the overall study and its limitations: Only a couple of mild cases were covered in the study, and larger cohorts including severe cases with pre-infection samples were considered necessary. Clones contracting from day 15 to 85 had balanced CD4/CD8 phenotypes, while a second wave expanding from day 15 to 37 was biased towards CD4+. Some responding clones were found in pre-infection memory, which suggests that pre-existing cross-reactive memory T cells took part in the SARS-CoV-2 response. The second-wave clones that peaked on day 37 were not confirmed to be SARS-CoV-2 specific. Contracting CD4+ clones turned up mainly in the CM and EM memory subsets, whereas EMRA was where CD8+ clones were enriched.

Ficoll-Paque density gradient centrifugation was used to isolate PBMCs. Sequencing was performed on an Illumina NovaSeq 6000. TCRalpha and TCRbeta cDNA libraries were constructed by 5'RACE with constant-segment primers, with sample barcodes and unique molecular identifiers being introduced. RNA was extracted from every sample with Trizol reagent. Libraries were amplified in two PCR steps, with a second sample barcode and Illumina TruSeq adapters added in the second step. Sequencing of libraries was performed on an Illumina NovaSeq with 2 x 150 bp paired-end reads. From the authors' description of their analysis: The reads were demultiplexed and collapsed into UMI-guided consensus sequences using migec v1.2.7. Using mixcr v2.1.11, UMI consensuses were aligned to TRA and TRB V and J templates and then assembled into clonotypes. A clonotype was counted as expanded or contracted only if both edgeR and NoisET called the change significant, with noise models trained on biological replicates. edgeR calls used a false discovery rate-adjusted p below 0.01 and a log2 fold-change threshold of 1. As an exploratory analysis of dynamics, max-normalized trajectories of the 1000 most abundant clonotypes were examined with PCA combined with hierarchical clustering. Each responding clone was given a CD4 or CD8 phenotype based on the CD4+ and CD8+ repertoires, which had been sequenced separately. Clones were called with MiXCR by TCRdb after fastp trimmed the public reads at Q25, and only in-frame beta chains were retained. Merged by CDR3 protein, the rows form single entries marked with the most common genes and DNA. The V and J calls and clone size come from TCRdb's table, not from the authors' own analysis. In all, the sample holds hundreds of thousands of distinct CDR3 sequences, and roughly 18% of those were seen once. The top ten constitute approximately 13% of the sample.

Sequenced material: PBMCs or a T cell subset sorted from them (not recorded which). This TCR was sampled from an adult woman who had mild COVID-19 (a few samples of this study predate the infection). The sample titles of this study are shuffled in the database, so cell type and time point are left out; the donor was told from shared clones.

DNA sequence: TGTGCCAGCAGTTACTCGAGAGTCGGACAGTTGAACACTGAAGCTTTCTTT. This translates into CASSYSRVGQLNTEAFF. The V and J genes are TRBV6-5 and TRBJ1-1; a weak D assignment points to TRBD1 (6 bases agree). The germline ends are 14 bases apart after V is trimmed by 0 bases and J by 0 bases. Via the germline V gene, CDR1 is MNHEY and CDR2 SVGAGI. Including cysteine and phenylalanine, the CDR3 has 17 amino acids. Of the read, only the CDR3 DNA is kept; its 51 bases are in frame from base 1.